This record looks at one T cell receptor beta chain sequence and its context. Its antigen is unknown. Trimming took off 5 bases at V and 3 bases at J, with 8 bases between the two ends. Germline V CDR1 and CDR2: SGHAT, FQNNGV. The CDR3 spans 12 residues. This specimen belongs to a study of Ad26.COV2.S vaccination and SARS-CoV-2 variants. Study overall: Into the muscle, Ad26.COV2.S was dosed once or twice, 56 days apart.

Study-wide results and limits: Breadth measured for non-spike TCRs was similar across vaccine and placebo recipients. In TCR breadth and depth analyses, total T cell responses may have been underestimated.

TCRdb's copy holds only in-frame clones and misses some; the assay was immunoSEQ multiplex PCR. The table lists 380,000 or so clones, 65% to 90% of them singletons. Regarding treatment: some 20 received Ad26.COV2.S at low or high dose, single or two shots; about 5 received placebo; per-sample allocation not given. Sampling happened 63 days after the first vaccine or placebo injection. This TCR came from a person between 18 and 59 years old who received the Ad26.COV2.S COVID-19 vaccine or a placebo. The specimen was peripheral blood, collected in a trial of Ad26.COV2.S vaccine versus placebo. V is TRBV11-2 and J is TRBJ2-7; D is ambiguous. The CDR3 reads CASSPPGYEQYF. CDR3 sequence (DNA): TGTGCCAGCAGCCCACCAGGCTACGAGCAGTACTTC.